This TCR beta chain was sequenced in a study of shared clonotypes between healthy human individuals. The V segment lost 4 bases and the J segment 8 bases; nucleotides outside the gene matches: 14. This CDR3 comprises 16 residues. Germline V gives CDR1 SGHVS, CDR2 FQNEAQ. It was CD45RO-negative cells, positively selected for CCR7, that made up naive CD8 cells, with terminally differentiated effector memory CD45RA+ cells excluded. Genomic DNA belonging to each subset was distributed in equal measure over several immunoSEQ plates. Generated by immunoSEQ multiplex PCR, the TCRdb table keeps only in-frame clones and is missing some. The sample includes some 2,000,000 clones, about 95% of them seen just once.

This clonotype was sampled from a man between 18 and 29 years old in good health. Sequencing was performed on naive CD8+ T cells sorted from blood. The chain has TRBV7-8 and TRBJ2-1, with 7 bases matching TRBD1. The CDR3 protein is CASSSSPGPQGDEQFF. DNA of the CDR3: TGTGCCAGCAGCTCTTCCCCGGGACCCCAGGGGGATGAGCAGTTCTTC.